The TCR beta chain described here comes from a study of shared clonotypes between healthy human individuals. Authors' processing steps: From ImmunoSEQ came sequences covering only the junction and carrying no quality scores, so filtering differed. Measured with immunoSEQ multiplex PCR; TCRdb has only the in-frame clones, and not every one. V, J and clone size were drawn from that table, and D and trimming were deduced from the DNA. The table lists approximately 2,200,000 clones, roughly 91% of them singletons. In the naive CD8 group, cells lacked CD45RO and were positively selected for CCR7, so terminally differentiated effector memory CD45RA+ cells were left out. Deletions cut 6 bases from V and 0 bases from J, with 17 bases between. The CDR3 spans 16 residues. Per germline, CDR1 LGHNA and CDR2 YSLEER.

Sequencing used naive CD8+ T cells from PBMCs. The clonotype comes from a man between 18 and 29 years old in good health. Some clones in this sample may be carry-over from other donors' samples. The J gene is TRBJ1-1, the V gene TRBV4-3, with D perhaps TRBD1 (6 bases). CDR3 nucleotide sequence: TGCGCCAGCAGAGATAGGGGGGGAGGCGTGAACACTGAAGCTTTCTTT. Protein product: CASRDRGGGVNTEAFF.